These T cell receptor beta chains were read from a single sample in a study of OX40 agonist ivuxolimab in advanced cancers. Profiled with immunoSEQ multiplex PCR; TCRdb holds only in-frame clones, not every one. In the table there are around 39,000 clones, 82% of which are singletons. The source was CD4+ or CD8+ T cells sorted from blood, collected in a trial of the OX40 agonist ivuxolimab. The receptors were sampled from an adult with an advanced solid tumor such as melanoma, head and neck, liver or kidney cancer. Both conserved end residues are part of each CDR3. A D gene is named only where the DNA matches it firmly. Where a row states a size, it is once, few, many or the class of an expanded clone; other rows omit it.

abundance	d_gene	v_gene	len	j_gene	CDR3nt	CDR3aa
-	-	TRBV6-6	15	TRBJ1-1	TGTGCCAGCAGGCTAGAGTTTGACGGCAACACTGAAGCTTTCTTT	CASRLEFDGNTEAFF
-	TRBD2	TRBV4-2	15	TRBJ2-3	TGTGCCAGCAGCCGGAGCGGGGGGGCCGAAGATACGCAGTATTTT	CASSRSGGAEDTQYF
-	-	TRBV7-2	15	TRBJ1-4	TGTGCCAGCAGCTTACTCACAGCAACTAATGAAAAACTGTTTTTT	CASSLLTATNEKLFF
-	-	TRBV2	12	TRBJ1-5	TGTGCCAGCAGGAAAAGGAGGCAGCCCCAGCATTTT	CASRKRRQPQHF
-	-	TRBV7-9	13	TRBJ2-7	TGTGCCAGCAGCTTAAGGACAGACACCGAGCAGTACTTC	CASSLRTDTEQYF
-	-	TRBV7-2	12	TRBJ1-5	TGTGCCAGCAGCTTAGACGTCACGTCCCAGCATTTT	CASSLDVTSQHF
-	-	TRBV7-9	14	TRBJ2-1	TGTGCCAGCAGCTTAGTCCCCGTCAATTTTGAGCAGTTCTTC	CASSLVPVNFEQFF
-	-	TRBV5-1	14	TRBJ1-1	TGCGCCAGCAGCTTGGTTGTGGGGGGCACTGAAGCTTTCTTT	CASSLVVGGTEAFF
-	TRBD1	TRBV6-6	13	TRBJ2-2	TGTGCCAGCAGTGACAGGGCGACCGGGGAGCTGTTTTTT	CASSDRATGELFF
-	-	TRBV19	12	TRBJ1-1	TGTGCCAGTAGGAGTGGGCTTGCTGAAGCTTTCTTT	CASRSGLAEAFF
-	-	TRBV5-5	17	TRBJ1-2	TGTGCCAGCAGCTTGATTTTTCAGGGGCGCCCTGGAAGAGGCTACACCTTC	CASSLIFQGRPGRGYTF
once	TRBD1	TRBV4-3	16	TRBJ1-1	TGCGCCAGCAGCCAAGAATATACAGGGGGATACACTGAAGCTTTCTTT	CASSQEYTGGYTEAFF
once	-	TRBV5-6	14	TRBJ1-6	TGTGCCAGCAGCTATAGGGACGCAAATTCACCCCTCCACTTT	CASSYRDANSPLHF
-	TRBD2	TRBV7-2	19	TRBJ2-1	TGTGCCAGCAGCTTAGTAGCCAGCGGGGGGGCAGACTCCTACAATGAGCAGTTCTTC	CASSLVASGGADSYNEQFF
-	TRBD1	TRBV5-4	13	TRBJ1-2	TGTGCCAGCAGCTGGACAGGAGGGTATGGCTACACCTTC	CASSWTGGYGYTF
-	TRBD2	TRBV5-4	15	TRBJ2-1	TGTGCCAGCAGCTTCAAAAGCGGGGGCTACAATGAGCAGTTCTTC	CASSFKSGGYNEQFF
-	-	TRBV7-3	15	TRBJ2-3	TGTGCCAGCAGCTTAACGACGCTGAACACAGATACGCAGTATTTT	CASSLTTLNTDTQYF
once	-	TRBV7-8	17	TRBJ2-7	TGTGCCAGCGGACTTCGACCCCCTGGTTCTTCCTCCTACGAGCAGTACTTC	CASGLRPPGSSSYEQYF
-	-	TRBV18	15	TRBJ1-2	TGTGCCAGCTCACCCGGACAGACTAATAACTATGGCTACACCTTC	CASSPGQTNNYGYTF
-	-	TRBV5-8	14	TRBJ2-1	TGTGCCGGCCGGGACAAGAGCTCCTACAATGAGCAGTTCTTC	CAGRDKSSYNEQFF
-	TRBD1	TRBV7-2	12	TRBJ1-1	TGTGCCAGCAGCTTCCCAGGGACAGGGTGGGATTTT	CASSFPGTGWDF
-	-	TRBV6-5	13	TRBJ2-7	TGTGCCAGCAAAAGCAGCAGGGTCTACGAGCAGTACTTC	CASKSSRVYEQYF
-	-	TRBV29-1	16	TRBJ2-2	TGCAGCGTTACCTCAATAAGGCAGGGCGTATCCGGGGAGCTGTTTTTT	CSVTSIRQGVSGELFF
medium-sized	-	TRBV4-1	17	TRBJ1-6	TGCGCCAGCAGCCCCGGGACTATAAGCTCCTATAATTCACCCCTCCACTTT	CASSPGTISSYNSPLHF
-	-	TRBV19	14	TRBJ1-5	TGTGCCAGTAGCGAATCAGGAAGCAATCAGCCCCAGCATTTT	CASSESGSNQPQHF
-	-	TRBV2	17	TRBJ2-1	TGTGCCAGCAGTGAATATCCTAGCTACTCATCCCTCAATGAGCAGTTCTTC	CASSEYPSYSSLNEQFF
few	-	TRBV12-5	11	TRBJ1-6	TGTGCTAGTGGTTGGGATTCACCCCTCCACTTT	CASGWDSPLHF